In this sample, the clone carrying this T cell receptor (beta chain) turned up a few times. A J-beta primer mix and a sample-barcoded 5' primer were used in a second PCR of roughly 6 to 12 cycles. TCRdb recomputed calls from the 5' RACE reads with MiXCR, one row per CDR3 protein. The table includes roughly 1 million distinct CDR3 sequences, less than 25% detected once. This CDR3 spans 16 amino acids. V was shortened by 5 bases and J by 5 bases, with 21 bases between the two germline ends. Germline V gene sequence: CDR1 SGHVS, CDR2 FQNEAQ. The source of the sample is a study of blood T cells in healthy people across ages. This same sample was also taken into another study, of T cells of mothers and their children.

The chain carries TRBV7-8 and TRBJ1-2; D may be TRBD1 (5 bases). Sequencing used blood. The TCR comes from a girl aged 2 to 9 in good health. The CDR3 loop reads CASSQLGRQQDYGYTF. CDR3 bases: TGTGCCAGCAGCCAGCTTGGGAGACAGCAGGATTATGGCTACACCTTC.